This T cell receptor (beta chain) comes out of a study of Graves' ophthalmopathy and Graves' hyperthyroidism. The CDR3 covers 14 residues. Trimming took 0 bases from V and 4 from J, leaving 9 bases between them. The germline V gene encodes CDR1 MNHNS and CDR2 SASEGT. RNA transcripts served as template for amplifying TCR beta CDR3 sequences. Scientists carried out first-round RT-PCR using HTBI primers and then a second-round multiplex PCR. TCRdb re-called the multiplex PCR reads with MiXCR, one entry per CDR3 protein. The sample contains 620,000 or so distinct CDR3 sequences, about 20% of which appear only once.

Sequencing input: peripheral blood. This sequence joins TRBV6-1 and TRBJ1-2; the D gene is possibly TRBD1 (5 bases). The sequence came from a woman aged 18-29 years with stable Graves' hyperthyroidism. Some clones in this sample may be carry-over from other donors' samples. CDR3 DNA: TGTGCCAGCAGTGAAGCGGGGGTCGGCTATGGCTACACCTTC. This codes for CASSEAGVGYGYTF.